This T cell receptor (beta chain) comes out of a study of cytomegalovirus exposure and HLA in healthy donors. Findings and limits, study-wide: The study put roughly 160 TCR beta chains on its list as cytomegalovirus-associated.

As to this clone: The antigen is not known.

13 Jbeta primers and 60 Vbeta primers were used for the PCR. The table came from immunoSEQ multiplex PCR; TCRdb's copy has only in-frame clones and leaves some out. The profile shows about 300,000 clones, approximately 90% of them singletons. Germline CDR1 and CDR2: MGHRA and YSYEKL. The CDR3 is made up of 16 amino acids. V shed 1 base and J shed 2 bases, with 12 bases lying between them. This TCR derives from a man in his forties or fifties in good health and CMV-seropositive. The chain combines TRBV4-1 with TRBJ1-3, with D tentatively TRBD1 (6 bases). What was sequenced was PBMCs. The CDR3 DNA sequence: TGCGCCAGCAGCCAAGTGGGGGGGCTCACTGGAAACACCATATATTTT. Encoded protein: CASSQVGGLTGNTIYF.